This T cell receptor beta chain came from a study of cytomegalovirus exposure and HLA in healthy donors. Vbeta (60) and Jbeta (13) primers were used in the PCR. The data were produced by immunoSEQ multiplex PCR, yet TCRdb's version contains in-frame clones alone and is incomplete. The sample lists some 110,000 clones, around 80% occurring once. This CDR3 spans 14 amino acids. Trimming took 6 bases from V and 0 from J, leaving 11 bases between them. Germline values: CDR1 LGHNA, CDR2 YSLEER. The chain carries TRBV4-3 and TRBJ1-1, with unresolved D. The TCR sequence derives from a man aged 25-45 years in good health and CMV-seronegative. The sample consisted of PBMCs. CDR3 loop: CASRRTSMNTEAFF. The CDR3 nucleotides read TGCGCCAGCAGGCGCACGAGCATGAACACTGAAGCTTTCTTT.